This record covers a single TCR beta chain. This entry is derived from a study of T-cell memory formation after mild COVID-19. Between the trimmed V and J ends, which lost 6 bases and 4 bases, there was a span of 15 bases. The CDR3 covers 13 residues. Germline loops: CDR1 DFQATT, CDR2 SNEGSKA (reference sequence). MiXCR, applied by TCRdb to the 5' RACE reads, yields one record per CDR3 protein. Of some 65,000 distinct CDR3 sequences listed, around 15% were seen once; the top ten hold 25% to 35%. The rearrangement joins TRBV20-1 to TRBJ1-1, with a possible D match to TRBD1 (5 bases). The TCR sequence derives from an adult woman who had mild COVID-19 (a few samples of this study predate the infection). Cell type and time point are not known. The sequenced material came from PBMCs or a T cell subset sorted from them (not recorded which). The CDR3: CSASGAGITEAFF. The CDR3 DNA follows: TGCAGTGCCAGTGGGGCAGGGATCACTGAAGCTTTCTTT.